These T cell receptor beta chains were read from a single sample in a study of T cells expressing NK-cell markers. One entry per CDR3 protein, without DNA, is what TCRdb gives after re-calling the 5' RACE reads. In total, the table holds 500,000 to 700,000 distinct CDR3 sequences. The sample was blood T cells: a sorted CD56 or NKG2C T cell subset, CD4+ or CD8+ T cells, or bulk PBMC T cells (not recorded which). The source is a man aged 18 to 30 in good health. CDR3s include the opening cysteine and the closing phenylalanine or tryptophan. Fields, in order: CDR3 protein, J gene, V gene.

cdr3_aa: CASSAGSGGDDTQYF; j_call: TRBJ2-3; v_call: TRBV9
cdr3_aa: CASSQETNIEQFF; j_call: TRBJ2-1; v_call: TRBV7-6
cdr3_aa: CSASGASGSFDEQFF; j_call: TRBJ2-1; v_call: TRBV20-1
cdr3_aa: CAVGQSGANVLTF; j_call: TRBJ2-6; v_call: TRBV3-1
cdr3_aa: CASSPRRGLFSYEQYF; j_call: TRBJ2-7; v_call: TRBV18
cdr3_aa: CASSSWTSGSNEQFF; j_call: TRBJ2-1; v_call: TRBV27
cdr3_aa: CSANPGLLVSEQYF; j_call: TRBJ2-7; v_call: TRBV20-1
cdr3_aa: CASSWKTGTSRDEQFF; j_call: TRBJ2-1; v_call: TRBV7-9
cdr3_aa: CARRTSGRFHNEQFF; j_call: TRBJ2-1; v_call: TRBV5-1
cdr3_aa: CAIRSSEVVYEQYF; j_call: TRBJ2-7; v_call: TRBV10-3
cdr3_aa: CAISETGTSSTEQFF; j_call: TRBJ2-1; v_call: TRBV10-3
cdr3_aa: CSVEDLRSGQELGTQYF; j_call: TRBJ2-5; v_call: TRBV29-1
cdr3_aa: CSVDGQEGASWDTQYF; j_call: TRBJ2-3; v_call: TRBV29-1
cdr3_aa: CASTPGQSQETQYF; j_call: TRBJ2-5; v_call: TRBV7-2
cdr3_aa: CASSPFGGGELFF; j_call: TRBJ2-2; v_call: TRBV6-1
cdr3_aa: CASSQLRGLSTPEQFF; j_call: TRBJ2-1; v_call: TRBV6-1
cdr3_aa: CSVIMDSGTANNQPQHF; j_call: TRBJ1-5; v_call: TRBV29-1
cdr3_aa: CASSLGLATGLYEQYF; j_call: TRBJ2-7; v_call: TRBV7-8
cdr3_aa: CASSLLAGGDEQFF; j_call: TRBJ2-1; v_call: TRBV5-1
cdr3_aa: CASFWDRARGEQYF; j_call: TRBJ2-7; v_call: TRBV5-8
cdr3_aa: CASSPGLAGYIDEQFF; j_call: TRBJ2-1; v_call: TRBV5-1
cdr3_aa: CASSSYDRGPTYEQYF; j_call: TRBJ2-7; v_call: TRBV13
cdr3_aa: CAISESSGLSYNEQFF; j_call: TRBJ2-1; v_call: TRBV10-3
cdr3_aa: CASSEREGGDTQYF; j_call: TRBJ2-3; v_call: TRBV25-1
cdr3_aa: CASSLGGQGGKLFF; j_call: TRBJ1-4; v_call: TRBV12-3/TRBV12-4
cdr3_aa: CASSLRRGGGDTQYF; j_call: TRBJ2-3; v_call: TRBV4-2
cdr3_aa: CASSLGLAGVETQYF; j_call: TRBJ2-5; v_call: TRBV5-1
cdr3_aa: CASSLKQGITGELFF; j_call: TRBJ2-2; v_call: TRBV5-1
cdr3_aa: CASRPGTRSTDTQYF; j_call: TRBJ2-3; v_call: TRBV5-4
cdr3_aa: CASSFSSHMNTEAFF; j_call: TRBJ1-1; v_call: TRBV27
cdr3_aa: CASSFKERLGTQYF; j_call: TRBJ2-5; v_call: TRBV12-3/TRBV12-4
cdr3_aa: CAWSVGSGRNEQFF; j_call: TRBJ2-1; v_call: TRBV30
cdr3_aa: CASRIGQGTFRGDQYF; j_call: TRBJ2-4; v_call: TRBV6-2/TRBV6-3
cdr3_aa: CASSLPGTRSYNEQFF; j_call: TRBJ2-1; v_call: TRBV11-1
cdr3_aa: CASSARGSPSDTQYF; j_call: TRBJ2-3; v_call: TRBV27
cdr3_aa: CASIPLTGPVTEAFF; j_call: TRBJ1-1; v_call: TRBV28
cdr3_aa: CASSLGFVDSAYEQYF; j_call: TRBJ2-7; v_call: TRBV7-2
cdr3_aa: CAWSKTGDRTDTQYF; j_call: TRBJ2-3; v_call: TRBV30
cdr3_aa: CASSQEVGGHQETQYF; j_call: TRBJ2-5; v_call: TRBV4-2
cdr3_aa: CASSIQNNSPLHF; j_call: TRBJ1-6; v_call: TRBV28
cdr3_aa: CASNSAGAGTGELFF; j_call: TRBJ2-2; v_call: TRBV28
cdr3_aa: CASTPSDRMNTEAFF; j_call: TRBJ1-1; v_call: TRBV28
cdr3_aa: CATSDRYGTRSNEQFF; j_call: TRBJ2-1; v_call: TRBV24-1
cdr3_aa: CSARDLKVTDTQYF; j_call: TRBJ2-3; v_call: TRBV20-1
cdr3_aa: CASSQATSGRVGNEQFF; j_call: TRBJ2-1; v_call: TRBV4-3
cdr3_aa: CASSIGTGGNTIYF; j_call: TRBJ1-3; v_call: TRBV9
cdr3_aa: CSALASGVGANVLTF; j_call: TRBJ2-6; v_call: TRBV20-1
cdr3_aa: CATSREVRDRYQETQYF; j_call: TRBJ2-5; v_call: TRBV15
cdr3_aa: CASSPVSLNSGANVLTF; j_call: TRBJ2-6; v_call: TRBV7-9
cdr3_aa: CASRYGAGLADYEQYF; j_call: TRBJ2-7; v_call: TRBV9
cdr3_aa: CASIGTGSSYEQYF; j_call: TRBJ2-7; v_call: TRBV21-1
cdr3_aa: CASSYSTGTDTIYF; j_call: TRBJ1-3; v_call: TRBV6-5
cdr3_aa: CASSQDSGEQYF; j_call: TRBJ2-7; v_call: TRBV4-3
cdr3_aa: CSVDFKLAEGDFTQYF; j_call: TRBJ2-3; v_call: TRBV29-1
cdr3_aa: CASSTSTDTQYF; j_call: TRBJ2-3; v_call: TRBV12-3/TRBV12-4